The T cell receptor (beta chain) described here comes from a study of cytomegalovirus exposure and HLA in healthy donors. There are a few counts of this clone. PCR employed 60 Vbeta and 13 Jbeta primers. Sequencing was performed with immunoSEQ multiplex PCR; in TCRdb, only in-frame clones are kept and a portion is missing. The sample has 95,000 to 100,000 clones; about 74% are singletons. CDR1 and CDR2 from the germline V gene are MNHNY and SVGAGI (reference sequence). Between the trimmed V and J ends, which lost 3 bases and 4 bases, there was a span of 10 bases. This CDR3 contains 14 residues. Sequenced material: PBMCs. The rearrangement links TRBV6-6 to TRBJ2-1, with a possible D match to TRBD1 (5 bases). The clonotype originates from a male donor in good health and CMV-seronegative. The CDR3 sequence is CASSYGGAYNEQFF. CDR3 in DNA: TGTGCCAGCAGTTATGGTGGGGCATACAATGAGCAGTTCTTC.